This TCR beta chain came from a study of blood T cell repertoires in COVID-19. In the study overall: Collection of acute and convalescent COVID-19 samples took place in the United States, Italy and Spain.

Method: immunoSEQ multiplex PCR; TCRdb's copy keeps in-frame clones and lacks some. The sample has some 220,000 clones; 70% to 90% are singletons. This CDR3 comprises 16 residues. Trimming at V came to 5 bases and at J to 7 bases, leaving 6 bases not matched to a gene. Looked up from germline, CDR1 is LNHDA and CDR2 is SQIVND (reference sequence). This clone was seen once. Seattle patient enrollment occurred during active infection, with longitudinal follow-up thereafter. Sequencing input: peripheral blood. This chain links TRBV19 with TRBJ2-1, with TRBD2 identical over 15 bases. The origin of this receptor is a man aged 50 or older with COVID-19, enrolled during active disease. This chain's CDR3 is CASSPWTSGGANEQFF. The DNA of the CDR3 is TGTGCCAGTAGTCCGTGGACTAGCGGGGGGGCTAATGAGCAGTTCTTC.